The 10 T cell receptor beta chains given below trace back to one sample, sequenced in a study of T cell changes during pregnancy in multiple sclerosis. Data came from immunoSEQ multiplex PCR; TCRdb stores just in-frame clones and leaves some out. The table has about 57,000 clones, roughly nine tenths seen once. The sample in question was CD4+ T cells from peripheral blood mononuclear cells, obtained in the third trimester of pregnancy. All receptors come from a female donor with multiple sclerosis, enrolled in a pregnancy study.

This clone appeared a single time. The chain recombines TRBV5-6 with TRBJ1-4; 9 nucleotides align to TRBD1. V was clipped by 4 bases and J by 5 bases; unmatched bases: 9. The CDR3 loop spans 16 amino acids. Germline V gene data show CDR1 as SGHDT and CDR2 as YYEEEE. The CDR3 sequence is CASSPIGQGLNEKLFF. The DNA of the CDR3 is TGTGCCAGCAGCCCCATCGGACAGGGGCTGAATGAAAAACTGTTTTTT. Filled out from reference TRBV5-6 and TRBJ1-4, the complete variable domain reads DAGVTQSPTHLIKTRGQQVTLRCSPKSGHDTVSWYQQALGQGPQFIFQYYEEEERQRGNFPDRFSGHQFPNYSSELNVNALLLGDSALYLCASSPIGQGLNEKLFFGSGTQLSVL.

The CDR3 loop reads CASSLDSSYEQYF. The CDR3 DNA follows: TGTGCCAGCAGCCTGGACAGCTCCTACGAGCAGTACTTC. This chain connects TRBV11-3 to TRBJ2-7; weak D call: TRBD1 (6 bases). The CDR3 is 13 residues long. The V end was cut by 5 bases, the J end by 0 bases, with 8 bases between. Germline values: CDR1 SGHNT, CDR2 YENEEA.

This rearrangement joins TRBV30 to TRBJ1-1, with D unresolved. V lost 3 bases to trimming and J lost 1 base, with 9 bases between them. This CDR3 region has 13 residues. Germline V CDR1 and CDR2: GTSNPN, SVGIG (reference sequence). The CDR3 region is CAWRRQANTEAFF. The CDR3 DNA reads TGTGCCTGGAGACGTCAAGCGAACACTGAAGCTTTCTTT. Combining the CDR3 with reference TRBV30 and TRBJ1-1 gives the whole variable domain SQTIHQWPATLVQPVGSPLSLECTVEGTSNPNLYWYRQAAGRGLQLLFYSVGIGQISSEVPQNLSASRPQDRQFILSSKKLLLSDSGFYLCAWRRQANTEAFFGQGTRLTVV.

This clone was recorded only once. This CDR3 reads CASSPMGQGAGEQYF. The CDR3 DNA is TGTGCCAGCTCACCTATGGGACAGGGGGCGGGCGAGCAGTACTTC. The chain couples TRBV18 to TRBJ2-7, with 12 bases fitting TRBD1. The CDR3 contains 15 residues. V trimming: 3 bases; J trimming: 6 bases; junction bases outside the gene matches: 6. Looked up from germline, CDR1 is KGHSH and CDR2 is LQKENI.

The chain carries TRBV10-1 and TRBJ2-5; D not resolved. This CDR3 contains 14 residues. Trimming removed 4 bases from V and 1 base from J, with 10 bases in between. The germline V gene encodes CDR1 WNHNN and CDR2 SYGVQD (reference sequence). CDR3 residues: CASSGQTTQETQYF. For the CDR3, the DNA is TGCGCCAGCAGTGGGCAGACAACCCAAGAGACCCAGTACTTC.

The V and J genes are TRBV27 and TRBJ1-5; TRBD1 might be the D (5 bases). Germline V gene data show CDR1 as MNHEY and CDR2 as SMNVEV (reference sequence). V shed 2 bases and J shed 4 bases, with 12 bases lying between them. The CDR3 contains 15 residues. The CDR3 nucleotides are TGTGCCAGCAGTTTAGGCGGGGGTTCAAATCAGCCCCAGCATTTT. It translates to CASSLGGGSNQPQHF.

This chain links TRBV6-4 with TRBJ2-1; 8 bases are a match to TRBD2. Per the germline V gene, CDR1 is MRHNA and CDR2 is SNTAGT. The CDR3 sequence is 15 residues long. J lost 0 bases, V lost 2 bases, and 0 bases had no gene match. The CDR3 region is CASSDLAGSYNEQFF. The CDR3 bases are TGTGCCAGCAGTGACCTAGCGGGCTCCTACAATGAGCAGTTCTTC.

The V gene is TRBV6-6, the J gene TRBJ2-5; TRBD2 agrees at 13 bases. With V trimmed by 5 bases and J by 2 bases, 5 bases remained unmatched. The CDR3 runs 16 residues. In germline, CDR1 is MNHNY, CDR2 SVGAGI (reference sequence). Here the CDR3 DNA reads TGTGCCAGCAGTCCGGAGGGACTAGCGGGGCAAGAGACCCAGTACTTC. This sequence encodes CASSPEGLAGQETQYF.

This sequence joins TRBV7-9 and TRBJ1-1, with D tentatively TRBD1 (5 bases). This CDR3 region has 13 residues. V lost 1 base, J lost 7 bases, and 10 bases lay in between. Germline CDR1 reads SEHNR; CDR2 reads FQNEAQ (reference sequence). The chain's CDR3 is CASSLEAGYEAFF. The DNA for the CDR3 is TGTGCCAGCAGCTTAGAAGCAGGGTATGAAGCTTTCTTT.

V and J are TRBV7-2 and TRBJ1-1, with a weak D call TRBD1 (5 bases). The CDR3 has 13 residues. Germline values: CDR1 SGHTA, CDR2 FQGNSA. Trimming pared 4 bases from V and 1 base from J, leaving 7 bases between. CDR3 bases: TGTGCCAGCAGCTCCCAGGGGAACACTGAAGCTTTCTTT. It codes for CASSSQGNTEAFF.